Included here is one T cell receptor (beta chain) sequence, with context. Its target antigen remains unknown. Per-nucleotide qualities are absent, and no much larger clonotype sits a single base away. CDR1 is given as SNHLY and CDR2 as FYNNEI, both from the germline V gene. Trimming removed 6 bases from V and 7 bases from J, leaving 21 bases between the germline ends. The CDR3 covers 15 residues, taking in both the cysteine and the phenylalanine. The sequence is cut down to CDR3 DNA, 45 bases in frame from base 1. Only healthy Caucasian donors were included. This record comes from a study of identical twins (dated by TCRdb to 2016 to 2017). In the study overall: To test whether fetal clonotypes persist, this study deep-sequenced TCR alpha and beta repertoires from monozygotic twins, from unrelated adults of various ages, and from cord blood. To rule out contamination, the twin experiments were replicated at different times with different library preparation protocols. Beyond this particular receptor, the publication reports: Fewer insertions were carried by abundant cord blood beta clonotypes; a weaker similar trend was observed in young adult naive repertoires, while no such trend was observed in memory repertoires. Conclusions relied on cross-sectional statistical analysis, since the same donors could not be followed over many years. In beta out-of-frame sequences, excess twin sharing was weaker, because having fewer shared sequences lowered the signal-to-noise ratio. Compared with coincidental sharing between unrelated individuals, out-of-frame TCR alpha sequences shared between twins showed an excess of sequences with low generation probability. Invariant T cells such as MAIT and iNKT could partly confound zero-insertion analyses, though diverse VJ usage argued against this for most clonotypes. In monozygotic twins, out-of-frame TCR alpha sharing was systematically underestimated by recombination models, although the models agreed with sharing between unrelated individuals.

The library relied on 5' RACE. Instrument used: Illumina HiSeq 2000. Template switching added a universal primer binding site, and the final cDNA carried a unique molecular identifier that allowed TCR cDNA molecules to be counted accurately. First-strand cDNA for TCR alpha and beta chains was synthesized from specific primers in the conserved constant-segment region. Each cDNA library was double barcoded, with a SMART-Mk sample barcode plus Illumina barcodes, to control for contamination. TruSeq adapter sequences, together with Illumina sample barcodes, were added in two successive PCR steps. TCR alpha and beta cDNA libraries were sequenced on the Illumina HiSeq platform with custom primers. The original methods were these. Unique molecular identifiers were extracted from raw reads with MiGEC, and CDR3 positions were determined with MiXCR. For each individual, recombination models were inferred using an EM algorithm with the repgenHMM and IGoR tools. Shared clonotype analysis was performed with the tcR package in R, normalizing sharing by the product of cloneset sizes. To study raw recombination free of thymic and clonal selection effects, out-of-frame nonproductive sequences were analyzed. In TCRdb, the public reads were trimmed at Q25 with fastp and aligned with MiXCR, with productive beta chains retained. Under each unique CDR3 protein, matching rows form one entry showing the most common genes and DNA. The authors' filters were not applied to this entry. The sample data list 1.5 million to 2 million distinct CDR3 sequences, and about 32% of these were observed just once. The leading ten clones occupy less than 0.35% of the sample.

The clonotype comes from a newborn girl in good health. The sequenced material came from cord blood. This chain joins TRBV2 to TRBJ1-1; a tentative D match to TRBD1 spans 5 bases. The CDR3 here reads CASRGVGHTMVEAFF. DNA sequence: TGTGCCAGCAGGGGAGTGGGGCACACGATGGTTGAAGCTTTCTTT.